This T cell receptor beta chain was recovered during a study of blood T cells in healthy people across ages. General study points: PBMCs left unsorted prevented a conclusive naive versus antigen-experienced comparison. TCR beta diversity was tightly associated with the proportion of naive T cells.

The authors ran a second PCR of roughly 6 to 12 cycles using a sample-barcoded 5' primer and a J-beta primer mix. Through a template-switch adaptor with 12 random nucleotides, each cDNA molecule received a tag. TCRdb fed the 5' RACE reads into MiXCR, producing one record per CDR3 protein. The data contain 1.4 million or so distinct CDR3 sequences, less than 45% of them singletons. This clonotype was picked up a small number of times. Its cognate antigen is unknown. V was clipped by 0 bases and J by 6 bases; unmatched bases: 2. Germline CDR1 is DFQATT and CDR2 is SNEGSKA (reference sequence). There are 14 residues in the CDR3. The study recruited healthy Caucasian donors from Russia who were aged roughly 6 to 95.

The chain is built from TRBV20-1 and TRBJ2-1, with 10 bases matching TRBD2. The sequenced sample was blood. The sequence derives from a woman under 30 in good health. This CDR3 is CSARESSGGNEQFF. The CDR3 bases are TGCAGTGCTAGAGAGTCTAGCGGGGGCAATGAGCAGTTCTTC.